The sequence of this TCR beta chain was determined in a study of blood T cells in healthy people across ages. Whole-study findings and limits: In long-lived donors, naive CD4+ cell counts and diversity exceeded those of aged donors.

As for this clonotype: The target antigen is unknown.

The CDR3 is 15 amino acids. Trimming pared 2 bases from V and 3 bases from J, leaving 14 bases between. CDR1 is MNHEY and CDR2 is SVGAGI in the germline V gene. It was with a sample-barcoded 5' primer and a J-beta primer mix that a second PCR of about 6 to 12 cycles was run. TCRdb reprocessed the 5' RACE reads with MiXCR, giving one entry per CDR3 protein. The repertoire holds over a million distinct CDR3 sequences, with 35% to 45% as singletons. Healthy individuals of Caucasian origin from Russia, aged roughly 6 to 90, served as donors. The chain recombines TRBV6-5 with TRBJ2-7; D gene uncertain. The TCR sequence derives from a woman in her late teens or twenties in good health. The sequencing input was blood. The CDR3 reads CASSYLQGPGYEQYF. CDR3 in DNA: TGTGCCAGCAGTTACCTTCAAGGTCCAGGCTACGAGCAGTACTTC.